One and the same sample provided the 32 T cell receptor beta chains below, sequenced in a study of robustness of blood B and T cell sequencing. mRNA, not genomic DNA, served as the source for TCR beta repertoires. cDNA was made with a 5' template-switch oligo adding a universal priming site. Every cDNA molecule received a random 12-nucleotide UMI from the template-switch oligo. TCRdb used MiXCR to reprocess the PCR reads, holding one entry per CDR3 protein. Among about 1,300 distinct CDR3 sequences listed, 70% to 80% were seen once. The sample consisted of peripheral blood. The receptors derive from a human donor in good health.

The V call is TRBV27, the J call TRBJ2-2; the match to TRBD2 covers 13 bases. CDR1 MNHEY and CDR2 SMNVEV come from the germline V gene (reference sequence). Trimming took 10 bases from V and 1 from J; bases not matched to a gene: 9. This CDR3 comprises 17 residues. CDR3 bases: TGTGCCACCGGACTAGCGGGGGCCGATATGAACACCGGGGAGCTGTTTTTT. It specifies CATGLAGADMNTGELFF.

This clonotype has only a few counts. The chain uses TRBV7-2 and TRBJ2-7; 11 bases agree with TRBD2. With V trimmed by 8 bases and J by 4 bases, 7 bases remained unmatched. The CDR3 extends over 14 amino acids. The germline gives CDR1 SGHTA, CDR2 FQGNSA. The CDR3 sequence is CASGLAGGDYEQYF. In DNA form, the CDR3 reads TGTGCCAGCGGTTTAGCGGGGGGGGATTACGAGCAGTACTTC.

The chain employs TRBV7-9 and TRBJ1-6, with D unresolved. Germline V CDR1 and CDR2: SEHNR, FQNEAQ (reference sequence). This CDR3 has 12 residues. V was trimmed by 6 bases and J by 8 bases, leaving 8 bases between them. CDR3 nucleotides: TGTGCCAGCAGAGTCGGGGATTCACCCCTCCACTTT. Protein: CASRVGDSPLHF.

This clonotype appeared a single time. The chain combines TRBV12-3 or TRBV12-4 with TRBJ1-2; 9 positions match TRBD1. This CDR3 contains 15 residues. With 6 bases clipped from V and 8 bases from J, the junction kept 13 bases outside the gene matches. Here the CDR3 DNA reads TGTGCCAGCAGCCGCGAGAGGACAGGGGAGTTGGGCTACACCTTC. Translating gives CASSRERTGELGYTF.

Only a few counts were recorded for this clonotype. The V and J genes are TRBV7-9 and TRBJ2-7; D is perhaps TRBD2 (6 bases). V lost 5 bases and J lost 7, with 21 bases in between. Germline V gene sequence: CDR1 SEHNR, CDR2 FQNEAQ (reference sequence). The CDR3 has 15 amino acids. CDR3 protein: CASSITGPRGEEQYF. In DNA, the CDR3 is TGTGCCAGCAGCATCACGGGACCTCGCGGGGAGGAGCAGTACTTC. The full variable domain, rest sourced from reference TRBV7-9 and TRBJ2-7, is DTGVSQNPRHKITKRGQNVTFRCDPISEHNRLYWYRQTLGQGPEFLTYFQNEAQLEKSRLLSDRFSAERPKGSFSTLEIQRTEQGDSAMYLCASSITGPRGEEQYFGPGTRLTVT.

The chain uses TRBV20-1 and TRBJ2-2, with 9 bases matching TRBD2. V shed 0 bases, J shed 3 bases, and the junction held 5 bases outside the gene matches. The CDR3 loop spans 16 amino acids. Germline CDR1 is DFQATT and CDR2 is SNEGSKA (reference sequence). The CDR3 is CSARDLASGDTGELFF. The CDR3 DNA reads TGCAGTGCTAGAGATCTTGCTAGCGGGGACACCGGGGAGCTGTTTTTT.

This chain joins TRBV29-1 and TRBJ2-7; no reliable D call. The germline CDR1 and CDR2 sequences are SQVTM and ANQGSEA. The CDR3 runs to 13 residues. The germline V and J ends were trimmed by 1 base and 6 bases, with 13 bases remaining between them. The CDR3 bases are TGCAGCGTTGAAGGAAAGGGATTGAGCGAGCAGTACTTC. Translation: CSVEGKGLSEQYF.

The gene calls are TRBV30 and TRBJ1-4, with a tentative D call TRBD1 (5 bases). Germline CDR1 reads GTSNPN; CDR2 reads SVGIG (reference sequence). The CDR3 covers 14 residues. The V end was cut by 3 bases, the J end by 8 bases, with 16 bases between. The CDR3 sequence is CAWRQGSAAEKLFF. The CDR3 nucleotides are TGTGCCTGGAGGCAGGGTTCTGCGGCGGAAAAACTGTTTTTT.

The chain has TRBV5-4 and TRBJ1-1; D is unresolved. The ends were cut back, 5 bases at V and 3 bases at J, with 23 bases in the middle. The length of the CDR3 is 17 residues. CDR1 SGHNT and CDR2 YYREEE come from the germline V gene (reference sequence). The CDR3 sequence is CASRPRIIPAEDTEAFF. CDR3 sequence (DNA): TGTGCCAGCAGACCCCGTATTATCCCAGCTGAGGACACTGAAGCTTTCTTT.

The J gene is TRBJ1-3, the V gene TRBV10-1, with a possible D match to TRBD1 (5 bases). Between the trimmed V and J ends, which lost 3 bases and 1 base, there was a span of 7 bases. This CDR3 has 14 residues. Germline V gene sequence: CDR1 WNHNN, CDR2 SYGVQD (reference sequence). This CDR3 is CASSDRASGNTIYF. The CDR3 nucleotides are TGCGCCAGCAGTGACAGGGCATCTGGAAACACCATATATTTT.

The chain links TRBV19 to TRBJ1-2; TRBD1 might be the D (6 bases). The CDR3 is 14 amino acids. Trimming removed 3 bases from V and 6 bases from J, with 14 bases in between. Germline V CDR1 and CDR2: LNHDA, SQIVND (reference sequence). Here the CDR3 reads CASSIKGTRDGYTF. CDR3 DNA sequence: TGTGCCAGTAGTATTAAAGGGACAAGAGATGGCTACACCTTC.

This clonotype has only a few counts. The CDR3 DNA is TGTGCCAGCAGTACACGGGATACGCAGTATTTT. It translates to CASSTRDTQYF. The chain has TRBV6-5 and TRBJ2-3; D gene uncertain. The germline V gene encodes CDR1 MNHEY and CDR2 SVGAGI. With 5 bases removed from V and 6 bases from J, the gap between germline ends came to 6 bases. There are 11 residues in the CDR3.

The V and J genes are TRBV20-1 and TRBJ1-2, with unresolved D. This CDR3 spans 13 amino acids. V lost 5 bases and J 3 bases, leaving 13 bases between the germline ends. CDR1 is DFQATT and CDR2 is SNEGSKA in the germline V gene (reference sequence). The CDR3 loop reads CSAPRRADYGYTF. CDR3 coding DNA: TGCAGTGCTCCCCGTAGGGCTGACTATGGCTACACCTTC.

The J gene is TRBJ2-7, the V gene TRBV5-4; 11 bases align to TRBD2. The CDR3 runs to 15 residues. J lost 3 bases, V lost 0 bases, and 2 bases had no gene match. The germline CDR1 and CDR2 sequences are SGHNT and YYREEE (reference sequence). CDR3 nucleotides: TGTGCCAGCAGCTTGGGGGGGACTAGCGGCTACGAGCAGTACTTC. Translated, it gives CASSLGGTSGYEQYF.

This clonotype came up once. The chain recombines TRBV20-1 with TRBJ2-3; D remains unclear. Germline V lookup: CDR1 DFQATT, CDR2 SNEGSKA (reference sequence). CDR3 length: 13 amino acids. V lost 0 bases and J 6 bases, leaving 10 bases between the germline ends. The CDR3 sequence is CSARDTAGDTQYF. DNA for the CDR3: TGCAGTGCTAGAGATACCGCCGGGGATACGCAGTATTTT.

The chain employs TRBV20-1 and TRBJ2-7; D might be TRBD1 (6 bases). V lost 4 bases to trimming and J lost 5 bases, with 18 bases between them. Germline V CDR1 and CDR2: DFQATT, SNEGSKA (reference sequence). CDR3 length: 14 amino acids. This chain's CDR3 is CSAIGPQTGHEQYF. CDR3 bases: TGCAGTGCTATCGGGCCGCAGACAGGACACGAGCAGTACTTC.

In this sample, this clonotype turned up a few times. This rearrangement joins TRBV30 to TRBJ1-4, with TRBD1 identical over 7 bases. The CDR3 consists of 15 residues. Germline V lookup: CDR1 GTSNPN, CDR2 SVGIG (reference sequence). Losses at the gene ends were 1 base for V and 6 bases for J; bases not matched to a gene: 8. CDR3 amino acids: CAWSAIGGDHEKLFF. CDR3 nucleotide sequence: TGTGCCTGGAGTGCCATAGGGGGCGATCATGAAAAACTGTTTTTT. Complete variable domain (other parts from reference TRBV30 and TRBJ1-4): SQTIHQWPATLVQPVGSPLSLECTVEGTSNPNLYWYRQAAGRGLQLLFYSVGIGQISSEVPQNLSASRPQDRQFILSSKKLLLSDSGFYLCAWSAIGGDHEKLFFGSGTQLSVL.

The chain employs TRBV10-3 and TRBJ1-2; D possibly corresponds to TRBD1 (6 bases). Trimming stripped 7 bases from V and 8 bases from J, with 17 bases between. This CDR3 region has 13 residues. Germline CDR1 reads ENHRY; CDR2 reads SYGVKD. The CDR3 here is CAIKGGTERGYTF. CDR3 sequence (DNA): TGTGCCATCAAGGGGGGGACGGAGCGGGGCTACACCTTC.

The table lists this clonotype with a few counts. This CDR3 is CAWSPTREAFF. CDR3 sequence (DNA): TGTGCCTGGAGTCCCACCCGAGAAGCTTTCTTT. This chain uses TRBV30 with TRBJ1-1, with D uncertain. Germline V gives CDR1 GTSNPN, CDR2 SVGIG (reference sequence). V was trimmed by 2 bases and J by 8 bases, leaving 9 bases between them. The CDR3 runs 11 residues.

The chain is built from TRBV3-1 and TRBJ1-5, with TRBD1 identical over 9 bases. This CDR3 comprises 16 residues. Germline CDR1 reads LGHDT; CDR2 reads YNNKEL (reference sequence). The V segment lost 0 bases and the J segment 6 bases; nucleotides outside the gene matches: 6. The CDR3: CASSQEDRGGGQPQHF. The CDR3 coding sequence is TGTGCCAGCAGCCAAGAGGACAGGGGAGGAGGTCAGCCCCAGCATTTT. The full variable domain, its missing parts supplied by reference TRBV3-1 and TRBJ1-5, is DTAVSQTPKYLVTQMGNDKSIKCEQNLGHDTMYWYKQDSKKFLKIMFSYNNKELIINETVPNRFSPKSPDKAHLNLHINSLELGDSAVYFCASSQEDRGGGQPQHFGDGTRLSIL.

The genes are TRBV30 and TRBJ1-2, with TRBD1 matching over 7 bases. The CDR3 has 14 residues. The V gene end was trimmed by 0 bases and the J gene end by 5 bases; junction bases not matched to a gene: 6. Germline CDR1 is GTSNPN and CDR2 is SVGIG (reference sequence). This chain's CDR3 is CAWSVITRGYGYTF. The CDR3 DNA reads as TGTGCCTGGAGTGTAATTACCAGGGGGTATGGCTACACCTTC.

V is TRBV5-5 and J is TRBJ2-7; D is unclear. With 1 base removed from V and 3 bases from J, the gap between germline ends came to 5 bases. Germline CDR1 reads SGHKS; CDR2 reads YYEKEE (reference sequence). This CDR3 is built from 12 residues. As DNA, the CDR3 is TGTGCCAGCAGCTTGACCAGCTACGAGCAGTACTTC. It specifies CASSLTSYEQYF.

This clonotype was seen more than once but under ten times. The chain employs TRBV7-9 and TRBJ2-7; possibly TRBD1 for D (6 bases). The germline V gene encodes CDR1 SEHNR and CDR2 FQNEAQ (reference sequence). With 3 bases removed from V and 0 bases from J, the gap between germline ends came to 12 bases. There are 15 residues in the CDR3. As DNA, the CDR3 is TGTGCCAGCAGCTTCGAGCAGGGGTTCTCCTACGAGCAGTACTTC. Translated: CASSFEQGFSYEQYF.

The CDR3 nucleotides read TGCAGTGCTACCCTTACAGGGTCCGGAAGTGGCGAGCAGTACTTC. This codes for CSATLTGSGSGEQYF. The gene calls are TRBV20-1 and TRBJ2-7; D may be TRBD1 (6 bases). Trimming took off 4 bases at V and 6 bases at J, with 22 bases between the two ends. The CDR3 extends over 15 amino acids. The germline CDR1 and CDR2 sequences are DFQATT and SNEGSKA (reference sequence).

The rearrangement links TRBV18 to TRBJ2-6; D not certain. Germline V gene lookup returns CDR1 KGHSH and CDR2 LQKENI. Trimming removed 3 bases at V and 0 bases at J, with 3 bases between. The CDR3 is made up of 14 amino acids. CDR3 coding DNA: TGTGCCAGCTCACCTGACTCTGGGGCCAACGTCCTGACTTTC. Its translation is CASSPDSGANVLTF.

CDR3 loop: CASSYTPGVAYNSPLHF. CDR3 DNA sequence: TGTGCCAGCAGTTACACCCCAGGGGTAGCCTATAATTCACCCCTCCACTTT. The rearrangement joins TRBV6-5 to TRBJ1-6, with D possibly TRBD1 on 6 matching bases. CDR1 is MNHEY and CDR2 is SVGAGI in the germline V gene. V lost 2 bases and J lost 2, with 13 bases in between. The CDR3 covers 17 residues.

This rearrangement joins TRBV7-9 to TRBJ2-6, with D perhaps TRBD1 (5 bases). In germline, CDR1 is SEHNR, CDR2 FQNEAQ (reference sequence). CDR3 length equals 16 residues. The V end was cut by 0 bases, the J end by 2 bases, with 8 bases between. The CDR3 sequence is CASSLAQGTGANVLTF. DNA of the CDR3: TGTGCCAGCAGCTTAGCCCAGGGAACTGGGGCCAACGTCCTGACTTTC. The complete variable domain, with remaining parts taken from reference TRBV7-9 and TRBJ2-6, reads DTGVSQNPRHKITKRGQNVTFRCDPISEHNRLYWYRQTLGQGPEFLTYFQNEAQLEKSRLLSDRFSAERPKGSFSTLEIQRTEQGDSAMYLCASSLAQGTGANVLTFGAGSRLTVL.

This rearrangement joins TRBV4-1 to TRBJ1-5; 7 positions match TRBD1. The ends lost 6 bases at V and 0 bases at J; junction bases unmatched: 5. The CDR3 length is 15 residues. Germline V lookup: CDR1 MGHRA, CDR2 YSYEKL. CDR3 sequence: CASSPDRFSNQPQHF. CDR3 DNA: TGCGCCAGCAGTCCGGACAGGTTTAGCAATCAGCCCCAGCATTTT.

The chain has TRBV20-1 and TRBJ2-7; perhaps TRBD1 as D (5 bases). This CDR3 is 14 amino acids long. Looked up from germline, CDR1 is DFQATT and CDR2 is SNEGSKA (reference sequence). The V gene lost 2 bases and the J gene lost 0 bases, with 11 bases spanning the gap. CDR3 loop: CSARPQGSSYEQYF. DNA of the CDR3: TGCAGTGCTAGACCGCAGGGAAGCTCCTACGAGCAGTACTTC.

V gene TRBV7-8 combines with J gene TRBJ2-7; D uncertain. Germline V gene lookup returns CDR1 SGHVS and CDR2 FQNEAQ. Trimming took off 1 base at V and 0 bases at J, with 7 bases between the two ends. This CDR3 comprises 14 residues. The CDR3 loop is CASSLGLGSYEQYF. Here the CDR3 DNA reads TGTGCCAGCAGCTTAGGGCTGGGCTCCTACGAGCAGTACTTC.

This chain connects TRBV12-3 or TRBV12-4 to TRBJ1-2; D might be TRBD1 (5 bases). Trimming removed 5 bases at V and 8 bases at J, with 12 bases between. This CDR3 comprises 12 residues. In DNA, the CDR3 is TGTGCCAGCAGTGATCAGGGATGGGGCTACACCTTC. Translating it yields CASSDQGWGYTF.

This clonotype was counted a single time. The V and J genes are TRBV29-1 and TRBJ2-1; D remains unclear. Germline-derived CDR1 and CDR2 are SQVTM and ANQGSEA. The CDR3 runs 13 residues. Trimming took off 7 bases at V and 4 bases at J, with 14 bases between the two ends. CDR3 sequence (DNA): TGCAGCGCCCAGGCTCTGATTTACAATGAGCAGTTCTTC. It specifies CSAQALIYNEQFF.